What follows are 17 T cell receptor beta chains derived from one specimen sequenced in a study of human T cells and chemical hapten exposure. TCRdb re-called the RACE reads with MiXCR, one entry per CDR3 protein. The sample includes around 62,000 distinct CDR3 sequences, approximately 7% of them seen just once. Time point: pre-sensitization, week 0. This sample's treatment: therapeutic diphenylcyclopropenone sensitization with weekly scalp DPC. Material: whole blood, obtained in connection with sensitization to the hapten diphenylcyclopropenone (DPC). The receptors stem from a woman between 25 and 40 years old with alopecia areata. Some clones in this sample may be carry-over from other donors' samples.

This clonotype was seen repeatedly, ten times or more. This rearrangement joins TRBV5-1 to TRBJ2-3; D remains ambiguous. Deletions cut 0 bases from V and 0 bases from J, with 5 bases between. The germline V gene has CDR1 SGHRS and CDR2 YFSETQ. The CDR3 has 14 residues. The DNA for the CDR3 is TGCGCCAGCAGCTTGGTTGTGAGCACAGATACGCAGTATTTT. Translation gives CASSLVVSTDTQYF.

This clonotype was seen more than once but under ten times. The chain combines TRBV5-1 with TRBJ1-2; D not certain. Trimming shortened V by 0 bases and J by 6 bases, and 6 bases separated the two germline ends. The length of the CDR3 is 12 residues. Germline V gene sequence: CDR1 SGHRS, CDR2 YFSETQ. CDR3 DNA: TGCGCCAGCAGCTTGGCTGTTGATGGCTACACCTTC. Protein product: CASSLAVDGYTF.

There are many counts of this clonotype. The J gene is TRBJ2-1, the V gene TRBV6-6, with 9 bases lining up with TRBD2. Germline loops: CDR1 MNHNY, CDR2 SVGAGI (reference sequence). This CDR3 has 15 amino acids. J gave up 9 bases and V 2 bases, and 8 bases lay outside the gene matches. The CDR3 loop is CASSYSGGHLGEQFF. CDR3 nucleotides: TGTGCCAGCAGTTACAGCGGGGGGCACTTAGGTGAGCAGTTCTTC.

On this clonotype itself: This may be a read error, as it is one base from a much larger clone. This chain links TRBV6-5 with TRBJ1-5; D gene uncertain. Per germline, CDR1 MNHEY and CDR2 SVGAGI. Trimming took 4 bases from V and 5 from J, leaving 12 bases between them. The CDR3 contains 14 residues. CDR3 amino acids: CASSLAEAYQPQHF. CDR3 DNA: TGTGCCAGCAGTTTGGCAGAGGCGTATCAGCCCCAGCATTTT.

CDR3 DNA: TGTGCCAGCAGCTTGCAGGGTGGCTCCTACAATGAGCAGTTCTTC. Protein: CASSLQGGSYNEQFF. J is TRBJ2-1 and V is TRBV11-2; tentatively, D is TRBD1 (5 bases). Per germline, CDR1 SGHAT and CDR2 FQNNGV. Trimming removed 3 bases from V and 0 bases from J, with 9 bases in between. The CDR3 consists of 15 residues.

This clonotype occurred many times. The rearrangement uses TRBV5-1 and TRBJ1-1; 7 positions agree with TRBD1. V shed 0 bases and J 1 base; nucleotides not matched to a gene: 0. The CDR3 is 14 amino acids. Per the germline V gene, CDR1 is SGHRS and CDR2 is YFSETQ. CDR3 sequence: CASSLGDRNTEAFF. The CDR3 DNA reads as TGCGCCAGCAGCTTGGGGGACAGGAACACTGAAGCTTTCTTT.

The CDR3 here is CATSNGGLYSNQPQHF. The CDR3 DNA sequence: TGTGCCACCAGCAACGGGGGTCTTTATAGCAATCAGCCCCAGCATTTT. V usage is TRBV15 and J usage is TRBJ1-5, with D possibly TRBD1 on 5 matching bases. Deletions cut 4 bases from V and 0 bases from J, with 13 bases between. The CDR3 contains 16 residues. From germline, CDR1 is LNHNV and CDR2 YYDKDF (reference sequence).

Many counts were recorded for this clonotype. The rearrangement joins TRBV7-9 to TRBJ1-1, with D possibly matching TRBD1 (6 bases). Germline assignment: CDR1 SEHNR and CDR2 FQNEAQ (reference sequence). This CDR3 region has 17 residues. V dropped 0 bases and J dropped 3 bases, with 17 bases sitting between them. CDR3 sequence: CASSLALLGTFDTEAFF. CDR3 bases: TGTGCCAGCAGCTTAGCGCTTTTAGGGACATTTGACACTGAAGCTTTCTTT.

This clonotype was seen a few times. The chain is built from TRBV2 and TRBJ2-1; 10 nucleotides match TRBD2. Germline-derived CDR1 and CDR2 are SNHLY and FYNNEI. CDR3 length equals 15 residues. J gave up 7 bases and V 3 bases, and 6 bases lay outside the gene matches. The CDR3, as DNA: TGTGCCAGCAGTGAGTCTAGCGGGGGAGTGAATGAGCAGTTCTTC. Its translation: CASSESSGGVNEQFF.

At least ten counts were recorded for this clonotype. V usage is TRBV20-1 and J usage is TRBJ1-4, with TRBD1 as a possible D gene (5 bases). CDR1 DFQATT and CDR2 SNEGSKA come from the germline V gene (reference sequence). CDR3 size: 15 residues. Trimming took off 6 bases at V and 7 bases at J, with 21 bases between the two ends. The CDR3 bases are TGCAGTGCCCGAAAGCCGCAGGGTTTTAGTGAAAAACTGTTTTTT. Translated: CSARKPQGFSEKLFF.

The chain combines TRBV2 with TRBJ1-1; the match to TRBD1 covers 8 bases. The CDR3 totals 15 residues. V shed 9 bases, J shed 0 bases, and the junction held 9 bases outside the gene matches. Germline lookup yields CDR1 SNHLY and CDR2 FYNNEI. The CDR3 sequence: CASSRQGLVNTEAFF. CDR3 in DNA: TGTGCCAGTTCTCGACAGGGGTTGGTGAACACTGAAGCTTTCTTT.

The chain uses TRBV18 and TRBJ1-1, with D possibly being TRBD1 (6 bases). The CDR3 length is 12 residues. The ends were cut back, 10 bases at V and 4 bases at J, with 13 bases in the middle. Germline CDR1 and CDR2: KGHSH and LQKENI. In DNA form, the CDR3 reads TGTGCCACCCTCGGGGGGGCCACTGAAGCTTTCTTT. Residues: CATLGGATEAFF.

This clonotype was recorded at least ten times. This chain connects TRBV5-1 to TRBJ2-1; 10 nucleotides line up with TRBD1. This CDR3 region has 14 residues. From germline, CDR1 is SGHRS and CDR2 YFSETQ. J lost 9 bases, V lost 4 bases, and 7 bases had no gene match. The CDR3 DNA reads as TGCGCCAGCAGCGAGGGACAGGGGTTAGGTGAGCAGTTCTTC. Translating it yields CASSEGQGLGEQFF.

The chain recombines TRBV30 with TRBJ1-3; D is ambiguous. This CDR3 has 13 residues. Germline loops: CDR1 GTSNPN, CDR2 SVGIG (reference sequence). Trimming shortened V by 0 bases and J by 1 base, and 4 bases separated the two germline ends. CDR3 region: CAWSVGSGNTIYF. The CDR3 nucleotides are TGTGCCTGGAGTGTCGGTTCTGGAAACACCATATATTTT.

There are many counts of this clonotype. V gene TRBV28 combines with J gene TRBJ1-1; D is unresolved. V was shortened by 7 bases and J by 3 bases, with 9 bases between the two germline ends. The CDR3 has 12 residues. Germline CDR1 is MDHEN and CDR2 is SYDVKM. CDR3 sequence reads: CASNGAYTEAFF. CDR3 bases: TGTGCCAGCAATGGAGCTTACACTGAAGCTTTCTTT.

This clonotype has only a few counts. The chain links TRBV11-2 to TRBJ2-5, with TRBD2 matching 7 bases. In germline, CDR1 is SGHAT, CDR2 FQNNGV. V lost 1 base to trimming and J lost 4 bases; unmatched junction nucleotides: 6. The CDR3 spans 15 residues. For the CDR3, the DNA is TGTGCCAGCAGCTTAGTGGGCGGGAGCGGAGAGACCCAGTACTTC. Its protein product is CASSLVGGSGETQYF.

This clonotype was seen repeatedly, ten times or more. The chain joins TRBV10-3 to TRBJ2-7; no reliable D call. The CDR3 is 13 residues long. Germline V gives CDR1 ENHRY, CDR2 SYGVKD. V dropped 0 bases and J dropped 1 base, with 4 bases sitting between them. The CDR3 here is CAISESGSYEQYF. The CDR3 DNA sequence: TGTGCCATCAGTGAGTCAGGGTCCTACGAGCAGTACTTC.